In this sample, the clone carrying this T cell receptor beta chain turned up many times. Antigen unknown. The length of the CDR3 is 15 residues. Trimming left V 2 bases short and J 4 bases short, with 15 bases between. Looked up from germline, CDR1 is MNHEY and CDR2 is SVGAGI. In the study's own analysis: There were no quality scores in the junction-only immunoSEQ sequences, so filtering differed. Data came from immunoSEQ multiplex PCR; TCRdb stores just in-frame clones and leaves some out. The V and J calls and the clone size are those of that table, but D and trimming were determined from the DNA. Among 300,000 to 350,000 clones listed, around four fifths were seen once. The data derive from a study of shared clonotypes between healthy human individuals. Study-level results: At large depth, rarefaction still showed sorted-subset sequencing to be incomplete. The authors expected sequencing depth to affect clonotype sharing among donors. Several donors held approximately 4.6% of naive CD4 clonotypes in common.

The sequence came from a man aged 30 to 39 in good health. This chain links TRBV6-5 with TRBJ2-7; tentative D call: TRBD2 (6 bases). The sequenced sample was memory CD4+ T cells sorted from blood. Subset reported: CD45RA-negative fraction. CDR3 residues: CASSYGGTGSYEQYF. As DNA, the CDR3 is TGTGCCAGCAGTTACGGAGGGACGGGGAGTTACGAGCAGTACTTC.